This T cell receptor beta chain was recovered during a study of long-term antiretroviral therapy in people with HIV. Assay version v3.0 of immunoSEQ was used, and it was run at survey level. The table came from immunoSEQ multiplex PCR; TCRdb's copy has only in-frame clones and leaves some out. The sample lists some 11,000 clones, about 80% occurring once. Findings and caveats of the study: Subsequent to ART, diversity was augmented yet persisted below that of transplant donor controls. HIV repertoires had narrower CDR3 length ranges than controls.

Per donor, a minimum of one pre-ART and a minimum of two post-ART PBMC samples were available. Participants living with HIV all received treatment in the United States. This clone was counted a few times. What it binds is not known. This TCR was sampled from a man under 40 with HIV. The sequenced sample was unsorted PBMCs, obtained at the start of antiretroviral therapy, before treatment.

CDR3: CASSTPLAGVDTQYF. The CDR3 coding sequence is TGTGCCAGTAGTACCCCACTAGCGGGAGTAGATACGCAGTATTTT. V gene TRBV19 combines with J gene TRBJ2-3, with 11 bases identical to TRBD2. The CDR3 is 15 amino acids. V was pared by 4 bases and J by 5 bases, with 5 bases of the junction left unmatched. CDR1 is LNHDA and CDR2 is SQIVND in the germline V gene (reference sequence).